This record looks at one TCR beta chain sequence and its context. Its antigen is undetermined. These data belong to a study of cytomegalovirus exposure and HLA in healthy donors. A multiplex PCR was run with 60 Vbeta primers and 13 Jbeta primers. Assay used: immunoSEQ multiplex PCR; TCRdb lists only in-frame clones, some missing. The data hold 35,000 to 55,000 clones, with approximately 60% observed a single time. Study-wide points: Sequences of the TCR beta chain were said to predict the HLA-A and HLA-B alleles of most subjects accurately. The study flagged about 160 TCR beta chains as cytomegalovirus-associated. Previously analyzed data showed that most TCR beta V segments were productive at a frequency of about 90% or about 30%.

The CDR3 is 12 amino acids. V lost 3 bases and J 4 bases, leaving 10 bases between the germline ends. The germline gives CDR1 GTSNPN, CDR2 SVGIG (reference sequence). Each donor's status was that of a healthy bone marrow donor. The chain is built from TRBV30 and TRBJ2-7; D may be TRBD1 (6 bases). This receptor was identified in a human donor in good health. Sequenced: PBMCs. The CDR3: CAWRAGVYEQYF. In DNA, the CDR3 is TGTGCCTGGAGGGCAGGGGTTTACGAGCAGTACTTC. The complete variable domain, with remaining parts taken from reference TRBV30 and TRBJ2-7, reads SQTIHQWPATLVQPVGSPLSLECTVEGTSNPNLYWYRQAAGRGLQLLFYSVGIGQISSEVPQNLSASRPQDRQFILSSKKLLLSDSGFYLCAWRAGVYEQYFGPGTRLTVT.